The clone carrying this T cell receptor (beta chain) was seen repeatedly, ten times or more. Its specificity is not known. These data originate in a study of T cells in Graves' hyperthyroidism and ophthalmopathy. Study-wide findings and caveats: Among thyroid clonotypes expanded above 0.001, most also appeared in blood. The model anticipated ophthalmopathy a median about six months pre-onset.

RNA transcripts were the template for amplifying TCR beta CDR3 regions. HTBI primers were the set used in a first-round RT-PCR of the TCR CDR3. TCRdb itself ran the multiplex PCR reads through MiXCR, one entry per CDR3 protein. The sample shows roughly 170,000 distinct CDR3 sequences, approximately 15% of them seen only once. The CDR3 runs to 14 residues. Trimming stripped 3 bases from V and 3 bases from J, with 8 bases between. The germline V gene encodes CDR1 SEHNR and CDR2 FQNEAQ (reference sequence). V gene TRBV7-9 combines with J gene TRBJ1-4; the D gene is possibly TRBD1 (6 bases). The TCR was taken from a woman aged 50 to 60 with Graves' hyperthyroidism. Material for sequencing was blood. The CDR3 coding sequence is TGTGCCAGCAGCTTTACAGGGCCTAATGAAAAACTGTTTTTT. Protein product: CASSFTGPNEKLFF. The whole variable domain, filled in from reference TRBV7-9 and TRBJ1-4, reads DTGVSQNPRHKITKRGQNVTFRCDPISEHNRLYWYRQTLGQGPEFLTYFQNEAQLEKSRLLSDRFSAERPKGSFSTLEIQRTEQGDSAMYLCASSFTGPNEKLFFGSGTQLSVL.